Described below is a single T cell receptor beta chain sequence and its context. The record originates from a study of blood T cell repertoires in COVID-19. In Seattle, patients joined the study during active infection and were tracked longitudinally. Data came from immunoSEQ multiplex PCR; TCRdb stores just in-frame clones and leaves some out. The sample has 200,000 to 250,000 clones, more than 85% seen once; the top ten hold over 0.75%. The TCR sequence derives from a man aged 55 to 70 with COVID-19, enrolled during active disease. Sequencing was done on a sample of peripheral blood.

The CDR3 bases are TGTGCCAGCACCCCCCCGGGTGGGAGCAATCAGCCCCAGCATTTT. Translation gives CASTPPGGSNQPQHF. The V gene is TRBV28, the J gene TRBJ1-5; D is uncertain. V lost 7 bases and J lost 1, with 14 bases in between. The CDR3 loop spans 15 amino acids. From germline, CDR1 is MDHEN and CDR2 SYDVKM.